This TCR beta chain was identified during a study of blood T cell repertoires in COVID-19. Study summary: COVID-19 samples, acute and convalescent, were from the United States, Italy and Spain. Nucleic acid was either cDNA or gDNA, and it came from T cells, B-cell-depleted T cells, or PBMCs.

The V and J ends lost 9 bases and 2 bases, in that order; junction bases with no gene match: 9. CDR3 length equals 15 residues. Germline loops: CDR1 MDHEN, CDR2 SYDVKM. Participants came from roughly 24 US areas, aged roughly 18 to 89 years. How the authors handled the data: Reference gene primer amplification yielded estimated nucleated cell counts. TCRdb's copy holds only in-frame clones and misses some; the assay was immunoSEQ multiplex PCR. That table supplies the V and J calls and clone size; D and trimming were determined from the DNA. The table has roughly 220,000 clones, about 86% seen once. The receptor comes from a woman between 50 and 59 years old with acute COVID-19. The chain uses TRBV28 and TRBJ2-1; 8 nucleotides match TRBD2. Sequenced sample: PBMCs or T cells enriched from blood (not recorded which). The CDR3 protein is CASKGSGNPYNEQFF. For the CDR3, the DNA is TGTGCCAGTAAAGGTAGCGGGAACCCCTACAATGAGCAGTTCTTC.